The entry that follows covers one T cell receptor beta chain sequence. Its antigen is undetermined. The data are from a study of beta chain features in type 1 diabetes. Findings of the study overall: TCRB CDR3s from Type 1 diabetes patients were moderately but significantly shorter in all four CD4+ subsets. Still unanswered here is whether HLA type influences TCRB rearrangement.

V was trimmed by 4 bases and J by 0 bases, leaving 4 bases between them. CDR1 is LNHDA, CDR2 SQIVND, per germline (reference sequence). The CDR3 length is 13 residues. Sorting with CD45RO/CCR7/CD25/CD127/CD95/CD27 yielded naive, central memory, regulatory and stem-like memory CD4+ cells. The investigators reverse transcribed all of the isolated RNA, so they sequenced expressed TCRB transcripts. Clones were sequenced by immunoSEQ multiplex PCR, and TCRdb holds only the in-frame ones, with some missing. The sample has 300,000 to 450,000 clones; roughly an eighth are singletons. This chain connects TRBV19 to TRBJ1-3, with no clear D. This clonotype originated in a man aged 18-30 years in good health. The sequencing sample was made of naive CD4+ T cells from blood. As DNA, the CDR3 is TGTGCCAGTAGTACTTACTCTGGAAACACCATATATTTT. It yields the protein CASSTYSGNTIYF.